This T cell receptor (beta chain) is drawn from a study of cytomegalovirus exposure and HLA in healthy donors. Study outcomes and limitations: High sensitivity and specificity were reportedly achieved when the classifier diagnosed cytomegalovirus status. Specific recognition of CMV antigens was confirmed in vitro for a few chains (all CMV-associated). Altogether, 160 or so TCR beta chains were recorded as cytomegalovirus-associated.

An approximately 130-subject validation cohort, separate from the 666-subject first cohort, supplied the donors. For this clone: Its antigen is undetermined.

Using immunoSEQ multiplex PCR, the repertoire was profiled, and TCRdb retains in-frame clones only, with some absent. The sample carries some 87,000 clones, 90% to 97% recorded once. V was pared by 0 bases and J by 4 bases, with 3 bases of the junction left unmatched. There are 14 residues in the CDR3. Germline lookup yields CDR1 SGHRS and CDR2 YFSETQ. The TCR sequence derives from a woman aged 18-29 years in good health and CMV-seronegative. Sequenced sample: PBMCs. The rearrangement uses TRBV5-1 and TRBJ2-7, with 8 bases matching TRBD2. The CDR3 protein is CASSLAAGAYEQYF. The CDR3 DNA reads as TGCGCCAGCAGCTTGGCAGCGGGGGCGTACGAGCAGTACTTC.